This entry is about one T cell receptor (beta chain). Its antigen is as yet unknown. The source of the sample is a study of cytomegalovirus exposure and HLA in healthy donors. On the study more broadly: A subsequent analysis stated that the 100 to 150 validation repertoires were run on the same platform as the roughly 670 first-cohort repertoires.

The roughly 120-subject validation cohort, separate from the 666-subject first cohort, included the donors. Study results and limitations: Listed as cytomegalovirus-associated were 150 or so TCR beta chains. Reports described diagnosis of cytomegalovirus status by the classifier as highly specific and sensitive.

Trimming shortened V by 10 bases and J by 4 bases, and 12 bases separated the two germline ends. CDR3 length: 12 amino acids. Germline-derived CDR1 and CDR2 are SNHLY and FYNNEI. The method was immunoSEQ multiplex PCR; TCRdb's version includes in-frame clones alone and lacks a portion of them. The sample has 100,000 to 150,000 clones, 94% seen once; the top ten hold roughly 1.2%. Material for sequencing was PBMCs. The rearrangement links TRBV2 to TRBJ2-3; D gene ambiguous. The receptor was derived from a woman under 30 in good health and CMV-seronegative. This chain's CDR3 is CATPYGADTQYF. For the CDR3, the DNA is TGTGCCACCCCATACGGAGCAGATACGCAGTATTTT.